This T cell receptor beta chain was recorded in a study of PD-L1 blockade in urothelial cancer. The data were produced by immunoSEQ multiplex PCR, yet TCRdb's version contains in-frame clones alone and is incomplete. The table records around 110,000 clones, about 91% of them present only once. Time point given: peripheral blood 6 weeks after treatment start. The sequencing here drew on PBMCs, taken around atezolizumab (anti-PD-L1) treatment. This sequence originates from a man between 60 and 70 years old with urothelial cancer.

CDR3 region: CASSQDLAVTYNEQFF. CDR3 nucleotide sequence: TGTGCCAGCAGCCAAGATCTAGCTGTCACCTACAATGAGCAGTTCTTC. This sequence joins TRBV4-2 and TRBJ2-1; the D gene is possibly TRBD2 (5 bases). The CDR3 covers 16 residues. Trimming cost V 0 bases and J 2 bases, with 11 bases left between them. The germline gives CDR1 LGHNA, CDR2 YNFKEQ.